This T cell receptor beta chain was obtained from a study of blood T cell repertoires in COVID-19. The germline V gene encodes CDR1 SGHNT and CDR2 YYREEE (reference sequence). This CDR3 contains 13 residues. Between the trimmed V and J ends, which lost 1 base and 9 bases, there was a span of 8 bases. As handled by the study authors: Quantification of nucleated cells was approximated via reference gene primer amplification. Using immunoSEQ multiplex PCR, the repertoire was profiled, and TCRdb retains in-frame clones only, with some absent. V and J calls and clone size are copied from that table; D and trimming were computed from the DNA. The data contain 300,000 to 400,000 clones, 85% to 90% of them singletons.

The receptor was derived from a woman aged 25 to 39 with COVID-19, enrolled during active disease. The chain carries TRBV5-4 and TRBJ1-6; D remains ambiguous. Sequences were obtained from peripheral blood. This chain's CDR3 is CASSLSRVSPLHF. DNA of the CDR3: TGTGCCAGCAGCTTGAGTAGAGTTTCACCCCTCCACTTT.